This entry concerns a single T cell receptor beta chain. Its antigen is not yet known. One base away there is no much larger clone; base qualities are not given. The Qiagen DNeasy kit was used to extract genomic DNA from unsorted PBMCs and from the negatively selected CD4+ and CD8+ fractions. TCR beta CDR3 regions were amplified by immunoSEQ multiplex PCR using primers annealing to V and J segments. A synthetic immune receptor repertoire was used to minimize amplification bias, and remaining bias was computationally removed after sequencing. Per the original workflow: Repertoire diversity was quantified as the Shannon entropy index using custom Python scripts. Unsorted, CD4+ and CD8+ repertoires were analyzed separately, except in combined analyses where CD4+ and CD8+ sequences were merged in silico. Clonal expansion was defined as a frequency increase of at least 2-fold after treatment compared with C1D1, and clones undetected at baseline were assigned a pseudocount of 0.5. Clones with 0 or 1 copy at C1D1 were defined as singleton clones, while clones with 2 or more copies were defined as non-singleton clones. By matching protein sequences in sorted samples from the same patient, clones expanded in unsorted samples were annotated as CD4+, CD8+ or unknown. Diversity changes from C1D1 to C4D1 were tested in paired samples using Wilcoxon tests. In TCRdb, the immuneACCESS table is reduced to in-frame sequences with V and J assigned. These tables do not hold every clone; where another copy was compared, an unresolved V gene accounts for under half, and the others remain unexplained. V, J and clone size are taken as reported in that table, and D and trimming were inferred from the DNA itself. For this sample the table gives approximately 17,000 clones, of which approximately 69% were detected only once. The ten largest clonotypes hold roughly 8% of the sample.

The data were obtained in a study of PD-1 blockade in classical Hodgkin lymphoma (dated by TCRdb to between 2020 and 2021). For the study in its entirety: Nivolumab dosing was 3 mg/kg intravenously every 2 weeks, continuing until either disease progression or unacceptable toxicity. The study used CyTOF and TCR beta sequencing to define a peripheral blood immune signature of response to PD-1 blockade in classical Hodgkin lymphoma. Study-wide findings and limitations: Patients starting nivolumab less than 1 year after ASCT had lower diversity and were excluded from later analyses to avoid confounding by immune reconstitution. Baseline diversity similar to that of newly diagnosed patients was observed in trial patients achieving complete response, whereas significantly lower diversity was observed in partial responders and progressors. The study covered only a single clinical trial cohort, and the causes of the repertoire differences, possibly disease activity or prior therapy, were still not defined. CD4+ but not CD8+ TCR diversity rose significantly by C4D1 (p=0.0027 vs p=0.16), most apparent in complete responders (p=0.02). Baseline TCR diversity was reported to be lower in newly diagnosed patients than in healthy donors and to be lower still in relapsed/refractory patients.

The CDR3, from cysteine to phenylalanine, totals 13 residues. Just CDR3 DNA is preserved here, 39 bases in frame from base 1. V loses 1 base of germline sequence and J loses 2 bases, and the interval between the two ends is 7 bases. CDR1 and CDR2 are read off the germline V gene as SGHRS and YFSETQ. What this sample's time point label stands for: cycle 2 day 1 (C2D1) of nivolumab. Relapse after autologous stem cell transplantation had occurred in all trial patients, and cohorts A, B and C were distinguished by prior brentuximab vedotin exposure. The trial cohort included fewer than 60 patients with relapsed/refractory classical Hodgkin lymphoma, and each patient had a best overall response of complete response, partial response or progressive disease. In the multi-cohort phase II CheckMate 205 trial, trial patients received single-agent nivolumab. An independent review committee assessed best overall response by applying the 2007 International Working Group response criteria. PBMCs from the trial were collected at three points: immediately before nivolumab initiation (C1D1), and during therapy at cycle 2 day 1 and cycle 4 day 1. After peripheral blood was drawn into 8 mL Vacutainer Cell Preparation Tubes, PBMCs were isolated by centrifugation and then cryopreserved.

Sample: peripheral blood mononuclear cells (PBMCs), taken before the second cycle of nivolumab. Recombination connected TRBV5-1 to TRBJ2-7, with the identity of the D gene unclear. The sequence was collected from a human donor with classical Hodgkin lymphoma. DNA sequence: TGCGCCAGCAGCTTGACGCATACCTACGAGCAGTACTTC. It translates to CASSLTHTYEQYF.